The entry that follows covers one T cell receptor (beta chain) sequence. Its specificity is unknown. Clones were read by immunoSEQ multiplex PCR, and TCRdb kept only the in-frame ones, dropping some. The sample consists of roughly 180,000 clones, around 90% of them appearing once. This entry is derived from a study of T cell responses to AZD1222 COVID-19 vaccine. Study conclusions and caveats: Increases in Spike-specific TCR breadth and depth were seen after two AZD1222 doses. Only a handful of AZD1222 recipients were seropositive at baseline.

The sample was peripheral blood, taken on day 0 of AZD1222 vaccination. The sequence came from an adult in good health.

The CDR3 DNA is TGTGCCAGCATCAAGGAGAGGGGGGGACGAGCTTTCTTT. Its translation: CASIKERGGRAFF. The rearrangement joins TRBV27 to TRBJ1-1; TRBD1 is a possible D gene (6 bases). The germline V gene has CDR1 MNHEY and CDR2 SMNVEV (reference sequence). Trimming cost V 7 bases and J 10 bases, with 19 bases left between them. The CDR3 is 13 amino acids.